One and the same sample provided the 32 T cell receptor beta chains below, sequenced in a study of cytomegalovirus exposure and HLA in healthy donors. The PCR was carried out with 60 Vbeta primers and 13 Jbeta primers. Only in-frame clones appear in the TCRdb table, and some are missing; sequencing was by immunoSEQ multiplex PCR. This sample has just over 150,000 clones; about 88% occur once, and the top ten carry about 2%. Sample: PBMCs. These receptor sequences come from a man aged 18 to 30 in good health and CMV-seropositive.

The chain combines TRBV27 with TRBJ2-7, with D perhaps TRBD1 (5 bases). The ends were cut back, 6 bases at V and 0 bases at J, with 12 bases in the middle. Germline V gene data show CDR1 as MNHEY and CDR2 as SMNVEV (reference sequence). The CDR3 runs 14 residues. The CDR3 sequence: CASSLTGTSYEQYF. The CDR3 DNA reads TGTGCCAGCAGCCTAACAGGTACCTCCTACGAGCAGTACTTC.

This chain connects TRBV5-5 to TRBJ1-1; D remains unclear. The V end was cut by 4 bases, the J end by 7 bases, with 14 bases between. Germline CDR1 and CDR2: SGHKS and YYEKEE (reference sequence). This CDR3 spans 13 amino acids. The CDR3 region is CASSTGSVDEAFF. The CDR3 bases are TGTGCCAGCAGCACCGGGTCTGTCGATGAAGCTTTCTTT.

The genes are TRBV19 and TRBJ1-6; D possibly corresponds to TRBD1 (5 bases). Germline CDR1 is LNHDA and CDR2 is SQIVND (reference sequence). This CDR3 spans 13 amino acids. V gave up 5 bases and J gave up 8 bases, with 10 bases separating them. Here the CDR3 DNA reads TGTGCCAGTAGTCTGGGGCGGTATTCACCCCTCCACTTT. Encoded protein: CASSLGRYSPLHF.

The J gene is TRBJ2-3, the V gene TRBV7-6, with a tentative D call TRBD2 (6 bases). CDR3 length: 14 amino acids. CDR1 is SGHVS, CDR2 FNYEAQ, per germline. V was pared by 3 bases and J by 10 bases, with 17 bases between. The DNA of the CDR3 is TGTGCCAGCAGCTTCGCTACCGGGACTGAGGCGCAGTATTTT. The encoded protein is CASSFATGTEAQYF.

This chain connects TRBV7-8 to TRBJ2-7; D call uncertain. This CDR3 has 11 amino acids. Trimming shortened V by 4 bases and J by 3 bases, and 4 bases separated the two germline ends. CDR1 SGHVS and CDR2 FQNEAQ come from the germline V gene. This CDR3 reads CASSSYYEQYF. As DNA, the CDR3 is TGTGCCAGCAGCTCGTACTACGAGCAGTACTTC. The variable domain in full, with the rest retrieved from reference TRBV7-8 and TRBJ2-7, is GAGVSQSPRYKVAKRGQDVALRCDPISGHVSLFWYQQALGQGPEFLTYFQNEAQLDKSGLPSDRFFAERPEGSVSTLKIQRTQQEDSAVYLCASSSYYEQYFGPGTRLTVT.

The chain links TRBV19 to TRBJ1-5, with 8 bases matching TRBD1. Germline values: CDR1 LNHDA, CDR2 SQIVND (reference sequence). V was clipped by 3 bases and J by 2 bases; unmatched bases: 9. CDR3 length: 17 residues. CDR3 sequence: CASSMRAGGGGNQPQHF. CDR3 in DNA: TGTGCCAGTAGTATGAGGGCAGGGGGCGGGGGCAATCAGCCCCAGCATTTT.

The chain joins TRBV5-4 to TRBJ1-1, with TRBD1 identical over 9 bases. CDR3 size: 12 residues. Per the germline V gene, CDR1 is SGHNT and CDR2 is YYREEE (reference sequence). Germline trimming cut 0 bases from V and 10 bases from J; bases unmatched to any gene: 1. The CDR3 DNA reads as TGTGCCAGCAGCTTGGAACAGGGGGCAGCTTTCTTT. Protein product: CASSLEQGAAFF.

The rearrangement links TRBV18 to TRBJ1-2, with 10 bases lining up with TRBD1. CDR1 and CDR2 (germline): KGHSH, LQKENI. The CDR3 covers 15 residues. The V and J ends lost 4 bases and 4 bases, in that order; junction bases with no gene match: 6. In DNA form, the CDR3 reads TGTGCCAGCTCACTCTCCGGGACAGGGGCCTATGGCTACACCTTC. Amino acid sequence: CASSLSGTGAYGYTF.

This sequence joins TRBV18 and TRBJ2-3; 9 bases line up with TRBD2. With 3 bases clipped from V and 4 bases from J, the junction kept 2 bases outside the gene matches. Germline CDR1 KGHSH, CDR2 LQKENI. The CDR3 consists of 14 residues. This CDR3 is CASSPGLAADTQYF. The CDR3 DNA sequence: TGTGCCAGCTCACCGGGACTAGCCGCAGATACGCAGTATTTT.

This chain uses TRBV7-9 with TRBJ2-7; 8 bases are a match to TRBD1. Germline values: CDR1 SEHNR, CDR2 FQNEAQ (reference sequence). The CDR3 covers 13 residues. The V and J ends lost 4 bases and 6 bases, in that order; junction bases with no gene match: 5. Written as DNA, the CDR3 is TGTGCCAGCAGCTCGACAGGGGTGGGCGAGCAGTACTTC. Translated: CASSSTGVGEQYF.

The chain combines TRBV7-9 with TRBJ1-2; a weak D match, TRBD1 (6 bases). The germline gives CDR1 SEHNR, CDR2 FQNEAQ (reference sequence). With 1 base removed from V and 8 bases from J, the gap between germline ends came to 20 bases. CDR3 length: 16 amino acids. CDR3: CASSLVGLNREGGYTF. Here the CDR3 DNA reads TGTGCCAGCAGCTTAGTCGGGTTGAACAGGGAGGGAGGCTACACCTTC.

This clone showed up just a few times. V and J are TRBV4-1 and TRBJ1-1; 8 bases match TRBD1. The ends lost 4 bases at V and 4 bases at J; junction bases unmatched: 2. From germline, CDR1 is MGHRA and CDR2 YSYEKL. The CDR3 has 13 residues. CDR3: CASSPTGGTEAFF. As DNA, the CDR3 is TGCGCCAGCAGCCCAACAGGGGGCACTGAAGCTTTCTTT.

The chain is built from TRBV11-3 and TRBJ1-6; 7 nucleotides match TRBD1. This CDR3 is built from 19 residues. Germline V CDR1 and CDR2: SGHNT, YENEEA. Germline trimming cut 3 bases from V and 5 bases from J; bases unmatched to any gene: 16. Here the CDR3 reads CASSFEKIQGMENNSPLHF. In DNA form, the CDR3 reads TGTGCCAGCAGCTTCGAAAAGATACAGGGGATGGAGAATAATTCACCCCTCCACTTT.

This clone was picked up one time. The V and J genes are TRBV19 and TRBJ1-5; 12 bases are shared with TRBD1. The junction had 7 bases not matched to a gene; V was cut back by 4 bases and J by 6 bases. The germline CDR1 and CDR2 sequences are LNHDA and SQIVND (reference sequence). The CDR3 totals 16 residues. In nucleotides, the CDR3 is TGTGCCAGTAGTACCCGGGACAGGGGGCGAGGTCAGCCCCAGCATTTT. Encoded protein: CASSTRDRGRGQPQHF.

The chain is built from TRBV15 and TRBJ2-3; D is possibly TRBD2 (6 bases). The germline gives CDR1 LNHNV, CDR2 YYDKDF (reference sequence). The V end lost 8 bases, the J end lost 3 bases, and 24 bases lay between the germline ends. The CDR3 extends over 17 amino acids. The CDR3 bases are TGTGCCACCTCACGGGTTGGGACTCTCTTTGAGACAGATACGCAGTATTTT. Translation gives CATSRVGTLFETDTQYF. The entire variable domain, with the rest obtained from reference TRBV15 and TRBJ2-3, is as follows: DAMVIQNPRYQVTQFGKPVTLSCSQTLNHNVMYWYQQKSSQAPKLLFHYYDKDFNNEADTPDNFQSRRPNTSFCFLDIRSPGLGDTAMYLCATSRVGTLFETDTQYFGPGTRLTVL.

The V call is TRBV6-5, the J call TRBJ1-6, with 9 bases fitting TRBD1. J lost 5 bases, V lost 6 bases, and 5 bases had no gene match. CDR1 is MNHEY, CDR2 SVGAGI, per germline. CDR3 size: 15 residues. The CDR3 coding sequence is TGTGCCAGCAGGCATACAGGGGGCAATAATTCACCCCTCCACTTT. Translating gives CASRHTGGNNSPLHF.

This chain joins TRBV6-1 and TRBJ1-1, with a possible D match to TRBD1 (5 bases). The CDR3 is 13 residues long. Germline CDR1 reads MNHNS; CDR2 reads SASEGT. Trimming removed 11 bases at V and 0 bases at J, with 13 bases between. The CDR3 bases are TGTGCCGGCGACAGCGTTCTGAACACTGAAGCTTTCTTT. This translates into CAGDSVLNTEAFF.

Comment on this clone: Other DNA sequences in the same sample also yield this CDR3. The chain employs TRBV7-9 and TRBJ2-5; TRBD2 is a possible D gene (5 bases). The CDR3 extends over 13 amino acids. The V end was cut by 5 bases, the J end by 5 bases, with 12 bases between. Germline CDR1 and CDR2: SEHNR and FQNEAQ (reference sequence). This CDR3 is CASSPRGKETQYF. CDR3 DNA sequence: TGTGCCAGCAGCCCCCGGGGAAAGGAGACCCAGTACTTC.

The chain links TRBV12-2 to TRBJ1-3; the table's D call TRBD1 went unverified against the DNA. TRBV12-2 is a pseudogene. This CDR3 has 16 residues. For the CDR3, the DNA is TGTGCAAGTCGCTTAGGCACAGGGATAGCTGGAAACACCATATATTTT. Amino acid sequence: CASRLGTGIAGNTIYF.

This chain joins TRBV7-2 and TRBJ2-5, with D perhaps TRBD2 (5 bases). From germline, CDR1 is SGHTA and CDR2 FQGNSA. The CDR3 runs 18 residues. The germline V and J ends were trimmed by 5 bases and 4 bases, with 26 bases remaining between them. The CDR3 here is CASSPHTPGLAGGETQYF. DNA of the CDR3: TGTGCCAGCAGCCCACACACTCCCGGACTTGCGGGTGGAGAGACCCAGTACTTC.

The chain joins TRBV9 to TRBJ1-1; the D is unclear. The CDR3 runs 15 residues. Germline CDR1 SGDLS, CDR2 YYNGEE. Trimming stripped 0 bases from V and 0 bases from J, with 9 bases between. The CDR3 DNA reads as TGTGCCAGCAGCGTAGGTGGCAGGTTGAACACTGAAGCTTTCTTT. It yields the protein CASSVGGRLNTEAFF.

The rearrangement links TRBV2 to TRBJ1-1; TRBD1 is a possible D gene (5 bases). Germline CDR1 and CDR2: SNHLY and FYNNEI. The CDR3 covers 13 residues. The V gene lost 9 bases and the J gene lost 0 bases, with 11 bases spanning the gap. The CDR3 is CASSTDMNTEAFF. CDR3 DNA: TGTGCCAGTTCGACAGACATGAACACTGAAGCTTTCTTT. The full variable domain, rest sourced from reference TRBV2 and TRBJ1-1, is EPEVTQTPSHQVTQMGQEVILRCVPISNHLYFYWYRQILGQKVEFLVSFYNNEISEKSEIFDDQFSVERPDGSNFTLKIRSTKLEDSAMYFCASSTDMNTEAFFGQGTRLTVV.

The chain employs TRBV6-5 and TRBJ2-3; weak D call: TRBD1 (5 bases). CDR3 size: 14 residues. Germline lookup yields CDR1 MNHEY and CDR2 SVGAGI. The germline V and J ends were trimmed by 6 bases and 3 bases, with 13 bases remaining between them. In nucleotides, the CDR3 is TGTGCCAGCAGAATTGGGGCTTCGACAGATACGCAGTATTTT. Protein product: CASRIGASTDTQYF.

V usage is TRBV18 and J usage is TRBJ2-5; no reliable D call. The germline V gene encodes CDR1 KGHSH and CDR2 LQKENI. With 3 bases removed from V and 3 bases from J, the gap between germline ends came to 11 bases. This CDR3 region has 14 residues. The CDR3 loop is CASSPASGEETQYF. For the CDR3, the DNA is TGTGCCAGCTCACCCGCCTCAGGTGAAGAGACCCAGTACTTC.

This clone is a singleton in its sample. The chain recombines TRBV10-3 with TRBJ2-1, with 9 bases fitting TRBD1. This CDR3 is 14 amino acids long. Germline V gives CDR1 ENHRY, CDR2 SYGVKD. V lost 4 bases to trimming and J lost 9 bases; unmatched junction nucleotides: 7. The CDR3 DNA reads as TGTGCCATCAGTGTGGGGGACAGGGTGGGTGAGCAGTTCTTC. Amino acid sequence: CAISVGDRVGEQFF.

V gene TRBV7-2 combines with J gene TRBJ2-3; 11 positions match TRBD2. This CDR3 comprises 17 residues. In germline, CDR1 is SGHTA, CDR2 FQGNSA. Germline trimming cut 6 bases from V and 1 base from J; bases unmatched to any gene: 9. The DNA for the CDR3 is TGTGCCAGCAGTCGTAGCGGGGGGGGGTTGGGCACAGATACGCAGTATTTT. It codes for CASSRSGGGLGTDTQYF.

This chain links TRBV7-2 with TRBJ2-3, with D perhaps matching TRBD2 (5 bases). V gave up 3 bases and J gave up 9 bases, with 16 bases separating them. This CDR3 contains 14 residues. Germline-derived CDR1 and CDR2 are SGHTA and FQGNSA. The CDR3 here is CASSFEGLGRTQYF. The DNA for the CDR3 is TGTGCCAGCAGCTTCGAGGGTTTGGGCAGAACGCAGTATTTT.

CDR3 DNA: TGTGCCAGCAGCTTGGGGCAGAATTACTACGAGCAGTACTTC. This sequence encodes CASSLGQNYYEQYF. The chain carries TRBV5-6 and TRBJ2-7; D unresolved. The germline gives CDR1 SGHDT, CDR2 YYEEEE. The CDR3 is 14 residues long. Trimming removed 0 bases from V and 3 bases from J, with 10 bases in between.

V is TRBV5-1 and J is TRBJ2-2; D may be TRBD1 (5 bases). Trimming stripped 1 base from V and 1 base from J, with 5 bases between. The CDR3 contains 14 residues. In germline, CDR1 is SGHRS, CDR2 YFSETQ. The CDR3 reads CASSLTGNTGELFF. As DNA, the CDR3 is TGCGCCAGCAGCTTGACAGGGAACACCGGGGAGCTGTTTTTT.

The DNA for the CDR3 is TGTGCCAGCAGTACAGGGGCCCGCATGAACACTGAAGCTTTCTTT. Encoded protein: CASSTGARMNTEAFF. The chain uses TRBV6-6 and TRBJ1-1, with 7 bases lining up with TRBD1. The germline V gene has CDR1 MNHNY and CDR2 SVGAGI (reference sequence). The CDR3 covers 15 residues. The V gene end was trimmed by 5 bases and the J gene end by 0 bases; junction bases not matched to a gene: 6.

The CDR3 DNA reads TGTGCCAGCAGTCCAAGAGGGGGCACTGAAGCTTTCTTT. It translates to CASSPRGGTEAFF. The chain couples TRBV2 to TRBJ1-1; D is perhaps TRBD1 (6 bases). This CDR3 spans 13 amino acids. From germline, CDR1 is SNHLY and CDR2 FYNNEI. V gave up 5 bases and J gave up 4 bases, with 11 bases separating them.

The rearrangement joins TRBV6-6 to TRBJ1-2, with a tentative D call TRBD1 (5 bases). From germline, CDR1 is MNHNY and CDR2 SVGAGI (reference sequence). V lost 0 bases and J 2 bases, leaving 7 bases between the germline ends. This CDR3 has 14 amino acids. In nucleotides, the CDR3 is TGTGCCAGCAGTTACTCGCGGGGGAACTATGGCTACACCTTC. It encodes CASSYSRGNYGYTF.